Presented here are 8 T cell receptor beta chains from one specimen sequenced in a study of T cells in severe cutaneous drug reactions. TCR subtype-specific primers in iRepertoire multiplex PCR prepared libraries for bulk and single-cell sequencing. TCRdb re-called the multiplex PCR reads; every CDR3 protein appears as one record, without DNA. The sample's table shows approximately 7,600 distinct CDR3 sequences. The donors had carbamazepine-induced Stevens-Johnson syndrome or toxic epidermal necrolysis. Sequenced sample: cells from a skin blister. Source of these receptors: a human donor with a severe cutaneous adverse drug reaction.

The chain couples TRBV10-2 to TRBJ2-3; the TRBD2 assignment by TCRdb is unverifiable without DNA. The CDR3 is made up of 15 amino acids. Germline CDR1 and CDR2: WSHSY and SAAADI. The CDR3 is CASSSPTRLADTQYF.

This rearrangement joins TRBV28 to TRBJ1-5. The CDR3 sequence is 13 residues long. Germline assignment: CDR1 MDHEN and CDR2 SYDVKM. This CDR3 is CASSLVVNQPQHF.

This chain's CDR3 is CAYYYTGELFF. The genes are TRBV12-3 or TRBV12-4 and TRBJ2-2. This CDR3 spans 11 amino acids.

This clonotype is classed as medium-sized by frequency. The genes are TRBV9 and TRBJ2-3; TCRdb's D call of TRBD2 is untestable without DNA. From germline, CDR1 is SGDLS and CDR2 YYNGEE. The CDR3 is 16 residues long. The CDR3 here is CASSVGVAGYTDTQYF.

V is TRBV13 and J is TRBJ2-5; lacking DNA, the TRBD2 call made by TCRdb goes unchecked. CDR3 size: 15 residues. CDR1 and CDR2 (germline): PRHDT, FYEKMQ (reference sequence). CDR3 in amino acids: CASTSLAGVEETQYF.

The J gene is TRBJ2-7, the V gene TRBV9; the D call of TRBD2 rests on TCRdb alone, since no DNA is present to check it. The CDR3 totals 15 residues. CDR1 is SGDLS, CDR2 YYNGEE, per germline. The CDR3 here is CASSVGVGGGYEQYF.

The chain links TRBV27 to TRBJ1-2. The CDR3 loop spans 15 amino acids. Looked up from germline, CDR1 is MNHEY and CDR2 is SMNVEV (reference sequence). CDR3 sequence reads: CASSSLGMKNYGYTF.

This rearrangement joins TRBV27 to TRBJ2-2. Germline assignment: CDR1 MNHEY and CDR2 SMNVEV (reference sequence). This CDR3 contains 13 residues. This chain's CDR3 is CASSPLLTGELFF.